This TCR beta chain is from a study of blood T cell repertoires in COVID-19 (dated by TCRdb to the early 2020s). Context from the whole study: Samples covering the acute and convalescent phases of COVID-19 were provided by collaborators in the United States, Italy and Spain. The material from the prospective study consisted of cDNA or gDNA derived from T cells, B-cell-depleted T cells, or PBMCs. Deeply sampled blood TCRbeta repertoires from subjects exposed to, actively infected with, or recovered from COVID-19 were included in the dataset. A freely available public database, intended as a resource for researchers studying the immune response to SARS-CoV-2, is where the repertoires were released. The samples were drawn from two sources: the first 160 participants of the ongoing ImmuneRACE study, and 1,000 to 1,500 subjects contributed by 6 global collaborators. The sample metadata nearly always contained a de-identified subject ID, COVID-19 status, age in years and sex. Where available, HLA class I and class II types were taken from metadata supplied by the sample provider and were not determined by assay-based typing. What the authors observed across the whole study: How much clinical and demographic metadata was included differed by source and by participant, and the metadata was provided uncurated.

Collaborating institutions collected whole blood in K2EDTA tubes following their own protocols. For TCRbeta analysis, collaborators shipped samples in one of three forms: frozen whole blood, isolated PBMCs, or DNA extracted from either of those sample types. As regards this clone: Its antigen remains unidentified. No per-base quality is available; no much larger clone lies one base away.

The immunoSEQ Assay, a bias-controlled multiplex PCR, was used to amplify TCRbeta CDR3 regions from genomic DNA. The study's processing was this. Nucleated cell counts per sample were estimated from amplification of reference gene primers within the assay. Sequence reads were collapsed and filtered to measure the absolute abundance of every unique TCRbeta CDR3 rearrangement. Productive Simpson clonality was computed per sample as the square root of Simpson's diversity index over productive rearrangements. The table comes from immuneACCESS by way of TCRdb, which keeps in-frame sequences with V and J called. Part of the clones is missing from these tables; in studies checked, under half for an unresolved V gene and the rest for unknown reasons. The V and J calls and the clone size are those of that table, but D and trimming were determined from the DNA. In all, the sample holds tens of thousands of clones, and 75% to 85% of those were seen once. The leading ten clones occupy 15% to 20% of the sample.

The germline V gene (reference sequence) gives CDR1 as SGHNT and CDR2 as YYREEE. Inclusive of the bounding cysteine and phenylalanine, the CDR3 is 16 residues long. Only the CDR3 portion is preserved as DNA: 48 bases, with reading frame beginning at the first base. The germline ends are 16 bases apart after V is trimmed by 1 base and J by 6 bases. The specimen was peripheral blood. This receptor was taken from a woman older than 75 with acute or convalescent COVID-19. The rearranged chain carries TRBV5-4 and TRBJ2-2; 6 matching bases give a weak D call of TRBD2. The CDR3 region has the sequence CASSLFDWEASGELFF. The DNA sequence is given as TGTGCCAGCAGCTTGTTTGACTGGGAGGCGTCCGGGGAGCTGTTTTTT.